This record looks at one T cell receptor beta chain sequence and its context. What it recognizes is unknown. The PCR made use of 60 Vbeta and 13 Jbeta primers. Profiling relied on immunoSEQ multiplex PCR, and the TCRdb table lists in-frame clones only, not all of them. The table gives about 170,000 clones; the top ten clones make up 1% to 1.5% of it. The CDR3 sequence is 13 residues long. Germline V gene lookup returns CDR1 SGDLS and CDR2 YYNGEE. V lost 5 bases to trimming and J lost 5 bases, with 11 bases between them. The data were obtained in a study of cytomegalovirus exposure and HLA in healthy donors. General observations from the study: It was shown in a later analysis that HLA-associated TCR beta chains were more clonally expanded than other, equally common chains.

This clonotype was sampled from an older woman in good health and CMV-seronegative. The chain links TRBV9 to TRBJ1-5; D may be TRBD1 (5 bases). The material sequenced was PBMCs. CDR3 DNA sequence: TGTGCCAGCAGTTCAGACAGCGATCAGCCCCAGCATTTT. Protein product: CASSSDSDQPQHF.